This T cell receptor beta chain was documented in a study of T-cell reconstitution after alpha-beta-depleted transplantation in children. Study results and caveats: Surviving recipient cells, namely T cells and thymic progenitors, were the source of high day-60 TCRbeta diversity in some patients. It was reported that alpha-beta T cells came from several hundred expanded graft clones (about two months after transplant). Most T-cell counts and diversity one year after the transplant came from T cells that were newly produced.

The ends lost 1 base at V and 0 bases at J; junction bases unmatched: 7. CDR1 and CDR2 (germline): DFQATT, SNEGSKA (reference sequence). This CDR3 is built from 16 residues. A remark on this clonotype: Its specificity is not known.

Preparation of the TCRbeta library was carried out with unique molecular identifiers. TCRdb used MiXCR to reprocess the PCR reads, holding one entry per CDR3 protein. This table has just over 950,000 distinct CDR3 sequences, around 30% appearing once. The receptor was isolated from a boy younger than two who had a stem cell transplant for SCID, so the T cells may come from the graft donor. The specimen was PBMCs, mostly from graft donor cells, collected 360 days after TCRalphabeta/CD19-depleted stem cell transplant. V is TRBV20-1 and J is TRBJ2-3; 7 bases map to TRBD2. The CDR3 sequence is CSARVYRLASTDTQYF. The CDR3 DNA follows: TGCAGTGCTAGAGTGTATAGACTAGCTAGCACAGATACGCAGTATTTT.